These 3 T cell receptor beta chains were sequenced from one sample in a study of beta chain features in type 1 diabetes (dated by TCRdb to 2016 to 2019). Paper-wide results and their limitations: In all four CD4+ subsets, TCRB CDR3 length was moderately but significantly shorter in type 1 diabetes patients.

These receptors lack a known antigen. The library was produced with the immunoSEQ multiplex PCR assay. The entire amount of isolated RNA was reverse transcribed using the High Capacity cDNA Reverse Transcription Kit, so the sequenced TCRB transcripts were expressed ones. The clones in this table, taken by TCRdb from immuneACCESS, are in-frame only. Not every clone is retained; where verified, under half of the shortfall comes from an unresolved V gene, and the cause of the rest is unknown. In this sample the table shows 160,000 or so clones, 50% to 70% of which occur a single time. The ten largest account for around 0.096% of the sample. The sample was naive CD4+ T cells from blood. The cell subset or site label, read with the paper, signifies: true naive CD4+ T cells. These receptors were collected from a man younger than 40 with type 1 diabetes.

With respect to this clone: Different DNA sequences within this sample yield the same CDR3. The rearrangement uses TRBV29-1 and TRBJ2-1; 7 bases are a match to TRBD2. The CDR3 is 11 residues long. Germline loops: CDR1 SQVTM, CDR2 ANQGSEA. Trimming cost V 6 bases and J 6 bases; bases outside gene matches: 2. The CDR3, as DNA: TGCAGCGTGGGGGGGGTCAATGAGCAGTTCTTC. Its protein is CSVGGVNEQFF.

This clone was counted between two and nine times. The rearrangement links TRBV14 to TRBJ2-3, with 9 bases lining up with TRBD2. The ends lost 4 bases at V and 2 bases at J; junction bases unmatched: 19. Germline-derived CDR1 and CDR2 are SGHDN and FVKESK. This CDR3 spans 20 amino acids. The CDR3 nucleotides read TGTGCCAGCAGCCCACAACGGAGTCTAGCGGGGCCTGACTTCACAGATACGCAGTATTTT. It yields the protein CASSPQRSLAGPDFTDTQYF.

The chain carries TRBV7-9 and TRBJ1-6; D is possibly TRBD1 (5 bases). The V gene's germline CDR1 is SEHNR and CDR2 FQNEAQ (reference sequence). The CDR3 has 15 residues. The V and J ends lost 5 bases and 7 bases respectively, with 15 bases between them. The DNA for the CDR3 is TGTGCCAGCAGCCCCCGGGACGGGATAAATTCACCCCTCCACTTT. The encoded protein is CASSPRDGINSPLHF.